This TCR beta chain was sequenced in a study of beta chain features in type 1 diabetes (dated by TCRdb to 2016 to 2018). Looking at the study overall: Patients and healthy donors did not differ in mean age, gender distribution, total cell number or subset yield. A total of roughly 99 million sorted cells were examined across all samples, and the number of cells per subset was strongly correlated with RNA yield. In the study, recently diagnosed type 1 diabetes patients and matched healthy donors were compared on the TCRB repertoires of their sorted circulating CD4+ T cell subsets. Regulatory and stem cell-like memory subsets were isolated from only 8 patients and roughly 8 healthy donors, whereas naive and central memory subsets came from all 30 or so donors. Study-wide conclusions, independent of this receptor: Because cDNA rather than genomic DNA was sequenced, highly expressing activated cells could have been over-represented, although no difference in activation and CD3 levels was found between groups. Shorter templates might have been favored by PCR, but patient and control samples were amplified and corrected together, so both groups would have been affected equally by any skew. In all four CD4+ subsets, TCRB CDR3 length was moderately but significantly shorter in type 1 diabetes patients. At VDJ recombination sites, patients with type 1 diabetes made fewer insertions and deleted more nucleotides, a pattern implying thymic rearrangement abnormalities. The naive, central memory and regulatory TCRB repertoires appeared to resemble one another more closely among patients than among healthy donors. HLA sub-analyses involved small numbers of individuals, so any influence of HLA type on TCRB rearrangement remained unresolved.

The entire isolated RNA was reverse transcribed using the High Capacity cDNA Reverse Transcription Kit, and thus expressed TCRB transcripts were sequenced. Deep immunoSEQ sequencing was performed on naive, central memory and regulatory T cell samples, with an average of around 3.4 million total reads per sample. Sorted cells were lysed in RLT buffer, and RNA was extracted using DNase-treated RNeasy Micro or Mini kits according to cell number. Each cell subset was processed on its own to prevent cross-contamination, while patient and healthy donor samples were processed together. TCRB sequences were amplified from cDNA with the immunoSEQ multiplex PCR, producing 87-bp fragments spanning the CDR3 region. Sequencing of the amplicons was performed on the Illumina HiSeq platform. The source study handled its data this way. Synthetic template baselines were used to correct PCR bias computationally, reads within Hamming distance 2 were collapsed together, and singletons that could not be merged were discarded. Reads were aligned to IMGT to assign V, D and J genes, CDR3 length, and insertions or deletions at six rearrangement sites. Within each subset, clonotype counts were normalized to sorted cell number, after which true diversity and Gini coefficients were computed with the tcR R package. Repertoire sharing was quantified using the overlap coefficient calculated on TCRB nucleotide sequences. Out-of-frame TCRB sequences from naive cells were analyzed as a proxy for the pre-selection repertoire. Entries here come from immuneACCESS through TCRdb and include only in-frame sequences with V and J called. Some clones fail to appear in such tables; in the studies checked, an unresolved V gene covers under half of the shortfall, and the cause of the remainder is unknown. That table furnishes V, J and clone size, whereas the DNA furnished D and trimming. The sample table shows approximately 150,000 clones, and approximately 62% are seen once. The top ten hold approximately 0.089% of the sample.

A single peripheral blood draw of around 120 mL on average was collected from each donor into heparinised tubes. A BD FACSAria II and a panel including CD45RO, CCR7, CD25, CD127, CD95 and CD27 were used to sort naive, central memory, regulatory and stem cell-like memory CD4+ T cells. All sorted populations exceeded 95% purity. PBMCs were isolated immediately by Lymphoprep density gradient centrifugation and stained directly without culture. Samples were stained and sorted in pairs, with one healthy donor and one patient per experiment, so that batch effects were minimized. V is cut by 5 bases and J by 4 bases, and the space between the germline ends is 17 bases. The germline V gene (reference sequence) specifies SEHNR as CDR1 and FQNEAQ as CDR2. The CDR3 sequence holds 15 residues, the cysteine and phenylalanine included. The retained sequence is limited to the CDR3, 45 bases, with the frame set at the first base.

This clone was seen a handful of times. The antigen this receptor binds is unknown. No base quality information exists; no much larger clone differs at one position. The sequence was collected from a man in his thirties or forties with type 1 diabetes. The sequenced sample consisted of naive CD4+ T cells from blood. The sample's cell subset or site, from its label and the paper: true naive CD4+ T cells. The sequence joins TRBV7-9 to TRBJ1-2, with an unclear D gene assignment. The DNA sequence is TGTGCCAGCAGCGATCGTCCGGGGTCTAGCTATGGCTACACCTTC. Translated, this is CASSDRPGSSYGYTF.